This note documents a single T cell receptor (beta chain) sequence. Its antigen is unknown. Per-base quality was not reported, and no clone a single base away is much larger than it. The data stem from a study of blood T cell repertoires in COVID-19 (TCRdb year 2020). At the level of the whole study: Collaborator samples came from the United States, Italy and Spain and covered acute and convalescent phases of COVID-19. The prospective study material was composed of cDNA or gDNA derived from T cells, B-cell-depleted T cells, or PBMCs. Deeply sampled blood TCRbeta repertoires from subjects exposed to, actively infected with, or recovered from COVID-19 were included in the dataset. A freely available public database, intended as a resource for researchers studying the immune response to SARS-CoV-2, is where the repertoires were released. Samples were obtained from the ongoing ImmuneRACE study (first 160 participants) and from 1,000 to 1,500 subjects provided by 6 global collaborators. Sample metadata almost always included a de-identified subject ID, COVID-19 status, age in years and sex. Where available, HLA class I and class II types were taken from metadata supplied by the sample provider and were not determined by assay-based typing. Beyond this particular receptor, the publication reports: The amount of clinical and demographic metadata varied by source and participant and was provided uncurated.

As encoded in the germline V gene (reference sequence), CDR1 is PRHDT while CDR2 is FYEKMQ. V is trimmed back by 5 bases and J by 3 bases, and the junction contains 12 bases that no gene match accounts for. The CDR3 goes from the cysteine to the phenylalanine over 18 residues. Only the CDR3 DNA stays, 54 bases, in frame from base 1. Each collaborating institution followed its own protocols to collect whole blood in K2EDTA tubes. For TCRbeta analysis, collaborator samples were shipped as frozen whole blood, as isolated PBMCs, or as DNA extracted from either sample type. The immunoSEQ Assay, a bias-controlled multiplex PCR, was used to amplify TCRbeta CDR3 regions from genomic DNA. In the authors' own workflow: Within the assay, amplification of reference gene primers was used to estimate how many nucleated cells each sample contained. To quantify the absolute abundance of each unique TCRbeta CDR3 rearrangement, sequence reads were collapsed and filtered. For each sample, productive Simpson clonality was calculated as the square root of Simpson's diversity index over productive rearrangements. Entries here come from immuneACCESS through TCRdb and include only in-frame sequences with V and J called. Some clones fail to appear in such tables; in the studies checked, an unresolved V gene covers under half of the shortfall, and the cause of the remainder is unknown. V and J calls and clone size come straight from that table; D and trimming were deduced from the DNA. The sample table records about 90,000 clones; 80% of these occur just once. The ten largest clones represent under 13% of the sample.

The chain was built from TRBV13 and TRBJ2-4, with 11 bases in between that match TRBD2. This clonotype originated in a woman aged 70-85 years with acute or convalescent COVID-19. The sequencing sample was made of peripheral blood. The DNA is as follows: TGTGCCAGCAGCCCAGTAGCGGGGGGGCCTTTAGACAAAAACATTCAGTACTTC. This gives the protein CASSPVAGGPLDKNIQYF.